The 17 T cell receptor beta chains presented below share a single source sample, sequenced in a study of cytomegalovirus exposure and HLA in healthy donors. PCR amplification relied on 60 Vbeta primers (plus 13 Jbeta primers). Assay used: immunoSEQ multiplex PCR; TCRdb lists only in-frame clones, some missing. Among approximately 150,000 clones listed, 70% to 85% were seen once. The sequenced sample was PBMCs. These receptors all stem from a woman in her thirties or forties in good health and CMV-seronegative.

The J gene is TRBJ2-7, the V gene TRBV7-3; TRBD2 aligns across 8 bases. Germline V gene data show CDR1 as SGHTA and CDR2 as FQGTGA. The J segment lost 6 bases and the V segment lost 3 bases, leaving 16 bases of the junction unmatched. The CDR3 sequence is 17 residues long. CDR3 DNA: TGTGCCAGCAGCTTGGGGTTTCGCTCGGGAGGGCCTAGCGAGCAGTACTTC. Amino acids: CASSLGFRSGGPSEQYF.

This sequence joins TRBV30 and TRBJ2-1; 10 bases line up with TRBD2. Germline V CDR1 and CDR2: GTSNPN, SVGIG (reference sequence). The junction had 5 bases not matched to a gene; V was cut back by 4 bases and J by 8 bases. This CDR3 region has 13 residues. Here the CDR3 reads CAWTSGRVHEQFF. In DNA, the CDR3 is TGTGCCTGGACTAGCGGGAGAGTTCATGAGCAGTTCTTC.

This chain uses TRBV27 with TRBJ1-1; D is undetermined. Germline loops: CDR1 MNHEY, CDR2 SMNVEV (reference sequence). The CDR3 loop spans 15 amino acids. V lost 5 bases and J 5 bases, leaving 18 bases between the germline ends. The DNA of the CDR3 is TGTGCCAGCAGTCCGGATCTGGTGGCGCGGACTGAAGCTTTCTTT. This translates into CASSPDLVARTEAFF.

This clone appeared once. The V gene is TRBV7-9, the J gene TRBJ1-2; 9 bases are shared with TRBD1. Losses at the gene ends were 0 bases for V and 6 bases for J; bases not matched to a gene: 5. CDR3 length: 15 residues. Germline V gene data show CDR1 as SEHNR and CDR2 as FQNEAQ (reference sequence). CDR3 sequence (DNA): TGTGCCAGCAGCTTAGCTAGAACAGGGGGCCATGGCTACACCTTC. It translates to CASSLARTGGHGYTF.

The rearrangement joins TRBV7-2 to TRBJ2-7; D is possibly TRBD1 (6 bases). Trimming removed 2 bases at V and 0 bases at J, with 8 bases between. The germline gives CDR1 SGHTA, CDR2 FQGNSA. The CDR3 runs to 14 residues. This chain's CDR3 is CASSLWGRSYEQYF. CDR3 coding DNA: TGTGCCAGCAGCTTATGGGGGCGCTCCTACGAGCAGTACTTC. The variable domain in full, completed from reference TRBV7-2 and TRBJ2-7, reads GAGVSQSPSNKVTEKGKDVELRCDPISGHTALYWYRQSLGQGLEFLIYFQGNSAPDKSGLPSDRFSAERTGGSVSTLTIQRTQQEDSAVYLCASSLWGRSYEQYFGPGTRLTVT.

The rearrangement links TRBV5-4 to TRBJ2-6; TRBD2 might be the D (5 bases). In germline, CDR1 is SGHNT, CDR2 YYREEE (reference sequence). Trimming cost V 0 bases and J 0 bases, with 10 bases left between them. The CDR3 extends over 17 amino acids. CDR3 residues: CASSLDGGLSGANVLTF. The CDR3 DNA reads TGTGCCAGCAGCTTGGATGGCGGACTCTCTGGGGCCAACGTCCTGACTTTC.

V usage is TRBV7-6 and J usage is TRBJ1-2; TRBD1 agrees at 7 bases. After removal of 1 base from V and 0 bases from J, the junction contained 5 bases not matched to a gene. The CDR3 contains 16 residues. The V gene's germline CDR1 is SGHVS and CDR2 FNYEAQ. The CDR3 reads CASSLGVGTANYGYTF. DNA of the CDR3: TGTGCCAGCAGCTTAGGGGTCGGGACAGCTAACTATGGCTACACCTTC.

The chain joins TRBV29-1 to TRBJ2-5; maybe TRBD1 (6 bases). The CDR3 consists of 13 residues. CDR1 SQVTM and CDR2 ANQGSEA come from the germline V gene. The V gene lost 5 bases and the J gene lost 4 bases, with 14 bases spanning the gap. For the CDR3, the DNA is TGCAGCGTTTTTCCAGGGGAATTAGAGACCCAGTACTTC. This encodes CSVFPGELETQYF.

The rearrangement links TRBV28 to TRBJ2-1, with unresolved D. The CDR3 covers 13 residues. Germline V gene lookup returns CDR1 MDHEN and CDR2 SYDVKM. V was clipped by 6 bases and J by 4 bases, with 10 bases between them. CDR3 loop: CASSPQVYNEQFF. The DNA for the CDR3 is TGTGCCAGCAGCCCTCAGGTGTACAATGAGCAGTTCTTC.

This sequence joins TRBV2 and TRBJ2-5; 8 nucleotides align to TRBD2. Per germline, CDR1 SNHLY and CDR2 FYNNEI. The V and J ends lost 0 bases and 0 bases, in that order; junction bases with no gene match: 6. This CDR3 is built from 17 residues. CDR3 DNA: TGTGCCAGCAGTGAAGCGAGGTCTAGCGGGTACCAAGAGACCCAGTACTTC. Translated, it gives CASSEARSSGYQETQYF.

As to this clone: The junction does not match germline at one end; this may be a read error. The chain recombines TRBV7-9 with TRBJ1-3, with D uncertain. This CDR3 contains 19 residues. CDR1 is SEHNR and CDR2 is FQNEAQ in the germline V gene (reference sequence). The CDR3 coding sequence is TGTTCCAGCAGCCGCCACTGGGTGGGCGAAGACTATAGTGGAAACACCATATATTTT. It is translated as CSSSRHWVGEDYSGNTIYF.

The rearrangement uses TRBV19 and TRBJ2-7, with D tentatively TRBD2 (6 bases). V shed 3 bases and J shed 4 bases, with 10 bases lying between them. Germline V gene data show CDR1 as LNHDA and CDR2 as SQIVND (reference sequence). This CDR3 contains 13 residues. For the CDR3, the DNA is TGTGCCAGTAGTATTGGCGCGGGGTACGAGCAGTACTTC. Protein product: CASSIGAGYEQYF.

The V call is TRBV2, the J call TRBJ2-1, with TRBD2 matching 10 bases. This CDR3 is built from 15 residues. Germline V gene data show CDR1 as SNHLY and CDR2 as FYNNEI. The ends lost 9 bases at V and 5 bases at J; junction bases unmatched: 10. The CDR3 sequence: CARGRVAGGHNEQFF. As DNA, the CDR3 is TGTGCCAGAGGCCGAGTAGCGGGAGGCCACAATGAGCAGTTCTTC. Full variable domain (rest looked up from reference TRBV2 and TRBJ2-1): EPEVTQTPSHQVTQMGQEVILRCVPISNHLYFYWYRQILGQKVEFLVSFYNNEISEKSEIFDDQFSVERPDGSNFTLKIRSTKLEDSAMYFCARGRVAGGHNEQFFGPGTRLTVL.

A word on this clone: The same CDR3 also results from other DNA sequences found in this sample. The chain joins TRBV5-6 to TRBJ2-7, with 13 positions matching TRBD2. V lost 5 bases and J lost 3; bases outside the gene matches: 8. The CDR3 is 16 residues long. Looked up from germline, CDR1 is SGHDT and CDR2 is YYEEEE. The CDR3 DNA is TGTGCCAGCAGAGTGGGACTAGCGGGAACCAACTACGAGCAGTACTTC. Encoded protein: CASRVGLAGTNYEQYF.

This chain connects TRBV2 to TRBJ2-7, with TRBD1 matching 7 bases. With V trimmed by 4 bases and J by 0 bases, 3 bases remained unmatched. The germline gives CDR1 SNHLY, CDR2 FYNNEI. This CDR3 has 14 amino acids. The DNA of the CDR3 is TGTGCCAGCAGTGGACAGGGTAGCTCCTACGAGCAGTACTTC. Residues: CASSGQGSSYEQYF. The full variable domain, in which reference TRBV2 and TRBJ2-7 provide the parts outside the CDR3, is EPEVTQTPSHQVTQMGQEVILRCVPISNHLYFYWYRQILGQKVEFLVSFYNNEISEKSEIFDDQFSVERPDGSNFTLKIRSTKLEDSAMYFCASSGQGSSYEQYFGPGTRLTVT.

The chain recombines TRBV7-2 with TRBJ1-4, with D possibly TRBD1 on 6 matching bases. The CDR3 sequence is 15 residues long. Trimming removed 2 bases at V and 8 bases at J, with 15 bases between. Germline V lookup: CDR1 SGHTA, CDR2 FQGNSA. In nucleotides, the CDR3 is TGTGCCAGCAGCTTACAGGGGCGGGCGGCCGAAAAACTGTTTTTT. This codes for CASSLQGRAAEKLFF.

This chain joins TRBV2 and TRBJ2-7, with TRBD2 as a possible D gene (5 bases). With 5 bases removed from V and 6 bases from J, the gap between germline ends came to 8 bases. CDR3 size: 11 residues. Germline lookup yields CDR1 SNHLY and CDR2 FYNNEI. The CDR3 spells CASSIAGEQYF. The CDR3 nucleotides are TGTGCCAGCAGTATCGCGGGCGAGCAGTACTTC.